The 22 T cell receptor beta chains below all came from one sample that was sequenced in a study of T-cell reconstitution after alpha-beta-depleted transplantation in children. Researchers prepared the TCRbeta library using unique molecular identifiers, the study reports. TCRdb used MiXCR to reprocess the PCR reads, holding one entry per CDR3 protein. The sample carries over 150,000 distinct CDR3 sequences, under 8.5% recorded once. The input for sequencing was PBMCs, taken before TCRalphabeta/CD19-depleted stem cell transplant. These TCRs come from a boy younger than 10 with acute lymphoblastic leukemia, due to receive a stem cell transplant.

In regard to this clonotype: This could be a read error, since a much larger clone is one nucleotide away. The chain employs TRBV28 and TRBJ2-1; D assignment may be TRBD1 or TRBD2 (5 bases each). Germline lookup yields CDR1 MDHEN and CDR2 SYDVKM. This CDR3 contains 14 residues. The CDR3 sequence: CASSLLGVYNERFF. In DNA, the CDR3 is TGTGCCAGCAGTTTATTGGGGGTTTACAATGAGCGGTTCTTC.

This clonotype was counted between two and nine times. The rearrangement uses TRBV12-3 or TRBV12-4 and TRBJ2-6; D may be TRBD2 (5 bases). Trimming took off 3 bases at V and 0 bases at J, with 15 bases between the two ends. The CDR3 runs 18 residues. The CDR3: CASSFRELLFSGANVLTF. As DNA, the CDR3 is TGTGCCAGCAGTTTTCGGGAACTTCTTTTCTCTGGGGCCAACGTCCTGACTTTC.

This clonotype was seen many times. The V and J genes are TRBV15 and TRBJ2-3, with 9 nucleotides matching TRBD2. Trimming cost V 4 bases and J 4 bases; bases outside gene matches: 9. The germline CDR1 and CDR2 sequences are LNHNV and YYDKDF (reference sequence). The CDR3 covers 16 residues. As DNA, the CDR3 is TGTGCCACCAGCACCCGAGGCGCGGGGGGGTCAGATACGCAGTATTTT. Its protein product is CATSTRGAGGSDTQYF.

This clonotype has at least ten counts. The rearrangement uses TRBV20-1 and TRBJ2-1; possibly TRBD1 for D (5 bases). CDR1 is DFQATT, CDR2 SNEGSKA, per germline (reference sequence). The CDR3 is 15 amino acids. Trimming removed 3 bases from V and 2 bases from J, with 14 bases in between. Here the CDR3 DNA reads TGCAGTGCTAGCAGGACACTCGAGCCCTACAATGAGCAGTTCTTC. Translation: CSASRTLEPYNEQFF.

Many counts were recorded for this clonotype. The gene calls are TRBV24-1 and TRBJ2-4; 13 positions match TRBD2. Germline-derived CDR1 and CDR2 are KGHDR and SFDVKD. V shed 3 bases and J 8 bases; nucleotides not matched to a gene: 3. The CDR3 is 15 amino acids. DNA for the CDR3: TGTGCCACCAGTGATCGGACTAGCGGGAGCCACATTCAGTACTTC. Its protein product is CATSDRTSGSHIQYF.

CDR3 bases: TGTGCCAGCAGTTTGAGCCCATTCGGGGAGCTGTTTTTT. Translating gives CASSLSPFGELFF. This sequence joins TRBV28 and TRBJ2-2; no firm D call. The ends were cut back, 3 bases at V and 7 bases at J, with 9 bases in the middle. Germline-derived CDR1 and CDR2 are MDHEN and SYDVKM. This CDR3 has 13 residues.

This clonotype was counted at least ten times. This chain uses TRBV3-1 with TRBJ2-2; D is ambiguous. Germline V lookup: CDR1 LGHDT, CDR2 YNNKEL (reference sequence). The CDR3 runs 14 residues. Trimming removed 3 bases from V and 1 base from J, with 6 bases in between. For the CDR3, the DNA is TGTGCCAGCAGCCATACTCAGAACACCGGGGAGCTGTTTTTT. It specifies CASSHTQNTGELFF.

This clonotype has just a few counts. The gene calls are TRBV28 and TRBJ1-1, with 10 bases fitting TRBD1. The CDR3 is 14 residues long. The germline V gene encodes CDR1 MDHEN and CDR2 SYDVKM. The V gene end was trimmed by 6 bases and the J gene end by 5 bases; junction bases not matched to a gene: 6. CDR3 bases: TGTGCCAGCAGCCCAGGGACAGGGGCTACTGAAGCTTTCTTT. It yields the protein CASSPGTGATEAFF.

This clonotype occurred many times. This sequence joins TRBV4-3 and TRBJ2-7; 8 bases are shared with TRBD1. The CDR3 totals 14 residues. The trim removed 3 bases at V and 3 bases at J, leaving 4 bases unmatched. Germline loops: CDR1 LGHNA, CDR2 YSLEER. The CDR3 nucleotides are TGCGCCAGCAGCCAGGACAGGGCCCACTACGAGCAGTACTTC. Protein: CASSQDRAHYEQYF.

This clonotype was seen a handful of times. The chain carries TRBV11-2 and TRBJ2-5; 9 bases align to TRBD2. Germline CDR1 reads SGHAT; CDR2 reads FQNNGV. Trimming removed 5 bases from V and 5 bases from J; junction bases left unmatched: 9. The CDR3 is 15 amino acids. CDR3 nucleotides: TGTGCCAGCAGCCAAGGGCCAGCGGGAGGTGAGACCCAGTACTTC. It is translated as CASSQGPAGGETQYF.

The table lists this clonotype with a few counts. The DNA of the CDR3 is TGTGCCAGCAGCCCGGCCAGCAATTCACCCCTCCACTTT. It encodes CASSPASNSPLHF. The chain combines TRBV6-6 with TRBJ1-6; D not resolved. The V end lost 6 bases, the J end lost 7 bases, and 10 bases lay between the germline ends. Germline V gene lookup returns CDR1 MNHNY and CDR2 SVGAGI (reference sequence). CDR3 length equals 13 residues.

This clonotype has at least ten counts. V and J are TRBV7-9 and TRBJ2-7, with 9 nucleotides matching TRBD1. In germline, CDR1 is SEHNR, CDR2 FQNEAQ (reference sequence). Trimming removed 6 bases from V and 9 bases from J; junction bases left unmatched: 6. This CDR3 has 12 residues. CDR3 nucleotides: TGTGCCAGCAGGAGGGACAGGGAAGGGCAGTACTTC. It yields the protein CASRRDREGQYF.

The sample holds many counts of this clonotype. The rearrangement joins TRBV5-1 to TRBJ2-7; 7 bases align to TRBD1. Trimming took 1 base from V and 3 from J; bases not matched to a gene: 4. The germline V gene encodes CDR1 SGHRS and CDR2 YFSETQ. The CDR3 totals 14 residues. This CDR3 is CASSLKGQDYEQYF. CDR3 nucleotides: TGCGCCAGCAGCTTGAAAGGACAGGACTACGAGCAGTACTTC.

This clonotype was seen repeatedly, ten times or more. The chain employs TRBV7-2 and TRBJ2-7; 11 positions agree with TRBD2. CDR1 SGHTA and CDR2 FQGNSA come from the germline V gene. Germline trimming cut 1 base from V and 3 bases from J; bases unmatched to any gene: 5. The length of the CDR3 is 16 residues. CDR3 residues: CASSLVIGTSGYEQYF. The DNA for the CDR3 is TGTGCCAGCAGCTTAGTAATAGGGACTAGCGGCTACGAGCAGTACTTC. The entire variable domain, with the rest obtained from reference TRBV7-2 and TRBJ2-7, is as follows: GAGVSQSPSNKVTEKGKDVELRCDPISGHTALYWYRQSLGQGLEFLIYFQGNSAPDKSGLPSDRFSAERTGGSVSTLTIQRTQQEDSAVYLCASSLVIGTSGYEQYFGPGTRLTVT.

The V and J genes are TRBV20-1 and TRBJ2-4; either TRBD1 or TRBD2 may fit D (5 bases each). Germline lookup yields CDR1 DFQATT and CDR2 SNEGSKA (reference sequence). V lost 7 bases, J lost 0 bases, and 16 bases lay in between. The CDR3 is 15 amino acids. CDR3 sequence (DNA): TGCAGTGACGAGGGGCCAGGACTAGCCAAAAACATTCAGTACTTC. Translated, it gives CSDEGPGLAKNIQYF.

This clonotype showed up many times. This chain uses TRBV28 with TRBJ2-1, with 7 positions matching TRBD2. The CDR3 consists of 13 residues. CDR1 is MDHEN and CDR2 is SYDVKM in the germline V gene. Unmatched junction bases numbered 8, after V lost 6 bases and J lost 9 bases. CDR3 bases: TGTGCCAGCAGCCTCTTATCGGGAGGTGAGCAGTTCTTC. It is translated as CASSLLSGGEQFF. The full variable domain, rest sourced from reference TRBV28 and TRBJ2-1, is DVKVTQSSRYLVKRTGEKVFLECVQDMDHENMFWYRQDPGLGLRLIYFSYDVKMKEKGDIPEGYSVSREKKERFSLILESASTNQTSMYLCASSLLSGGEQFFGPGTRLTVL.

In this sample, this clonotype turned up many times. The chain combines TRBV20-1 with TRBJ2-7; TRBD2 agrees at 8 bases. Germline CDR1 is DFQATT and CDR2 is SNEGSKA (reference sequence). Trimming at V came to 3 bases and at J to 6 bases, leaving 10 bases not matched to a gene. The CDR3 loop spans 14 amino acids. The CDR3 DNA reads TGCAGTGCTAGTATTGCGCGGGCGGGAGGCGAGCAGTACTTC. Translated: CSASIARAGGEQYF.

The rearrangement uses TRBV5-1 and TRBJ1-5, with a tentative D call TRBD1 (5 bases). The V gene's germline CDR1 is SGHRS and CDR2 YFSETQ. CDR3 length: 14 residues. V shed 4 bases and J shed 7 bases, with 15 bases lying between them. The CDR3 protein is CASSLIPGDQPQHF. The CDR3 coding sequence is TGCGCCAGCAGCCTGATCCCGGGGGACCAGCCCCAGCATTTT.

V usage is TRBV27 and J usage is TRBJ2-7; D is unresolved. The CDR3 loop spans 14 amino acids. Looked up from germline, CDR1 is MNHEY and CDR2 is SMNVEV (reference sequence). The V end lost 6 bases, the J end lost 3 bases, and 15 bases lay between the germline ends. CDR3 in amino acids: CASSHSQAGYEQYF. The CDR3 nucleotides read TGTGCCAGCAGCCACAGCCAGGCAGGCTACGAGCAGTACTTC.

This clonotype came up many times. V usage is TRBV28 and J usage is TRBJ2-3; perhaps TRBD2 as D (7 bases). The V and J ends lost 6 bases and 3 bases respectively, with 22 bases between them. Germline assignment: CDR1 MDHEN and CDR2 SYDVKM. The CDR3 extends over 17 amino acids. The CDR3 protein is CASSFWGGSSETDTQYF. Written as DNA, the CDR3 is TGTGCCAGCAGCTTCTGGGGGGGCAGTTCCGAGACAGATACGCAGTATTTT. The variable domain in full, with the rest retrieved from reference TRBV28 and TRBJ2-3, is DVKVTQSSRYLVKRTGEKVFLECVQDMDHENMFWYRQDPGLGLRLIYFSYDVKMKEKGDIPEGYSVSREKKERFSLILESASTNQTSMYLCASSFWGGSSETDTQYFGPGTRLTVL.

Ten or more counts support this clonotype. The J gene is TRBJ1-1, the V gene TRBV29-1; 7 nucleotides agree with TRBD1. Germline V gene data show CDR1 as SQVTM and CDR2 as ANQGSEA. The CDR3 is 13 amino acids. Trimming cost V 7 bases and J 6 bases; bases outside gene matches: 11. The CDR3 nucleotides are TGCAGCGCCAGAGACAGGGAAGAGGCTGAAGCTTTCTTT. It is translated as CSARDREEAEAFF.

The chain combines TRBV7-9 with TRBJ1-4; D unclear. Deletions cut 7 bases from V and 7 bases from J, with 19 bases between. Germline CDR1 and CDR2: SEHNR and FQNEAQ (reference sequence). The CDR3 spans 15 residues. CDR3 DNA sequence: TGTGCCAGCACCCCTCCCGGGCCTCAAGGTGAAAAACTGTTTTTT. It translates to CASTPPGPQGEKLFF.